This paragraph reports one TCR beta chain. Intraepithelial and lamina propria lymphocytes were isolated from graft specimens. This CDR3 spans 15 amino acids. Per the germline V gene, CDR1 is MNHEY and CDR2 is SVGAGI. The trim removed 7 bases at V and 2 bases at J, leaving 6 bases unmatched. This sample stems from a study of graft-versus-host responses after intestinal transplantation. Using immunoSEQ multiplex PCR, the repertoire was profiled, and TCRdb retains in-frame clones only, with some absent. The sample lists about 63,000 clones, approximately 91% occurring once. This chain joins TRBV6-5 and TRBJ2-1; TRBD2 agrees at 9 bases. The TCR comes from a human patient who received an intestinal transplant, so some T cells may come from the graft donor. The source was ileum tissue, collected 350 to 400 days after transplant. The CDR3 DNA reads TGTGCCAGCACTCGTAGCGGGAGTCCCTACAATGAGCAGTTCTTC. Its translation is CASTRSGSPYNEQFF.